This T cell receptor (beta chain) stems from a study of vaccination effects on CD4 cells after COVID-19. For the study at large: Sampling occurred a median 72 days post second dose, range 14 to 241.

Investigators separated out CD4+ T cells once around 9 days of culture had passed. By PCR, the person was confirmed to have had SARS-CoV-2 infection between March and December 2020. Of the BNT162b2 and mRNA-1273 vaccines, participants received two doses of one or the other. Profiled with immunoSEQ multiplex PCR; TCRdb holds only in-frame clones, not every one. The data show about 50,000 clones, with about four fifths seen just once and about 4.9% held by the top ten. From germline, CDR1 is SNHLY and CDR2 FYNNEI. J was trimmed by 1 base and V by 5 bases; bases with no gene match: 4. This CDR3 region has 14 residues. Turning to this clone: The target antigen is unknown.

This rearrangement joins TRBV2 to TRBJ2-5; TRBD1 aligns across 7 bases. The sequence was collected from a human donor who had a prior SARS-CoV-2 infection. This sample comprised CD4+ T cells from PBMCs cultured without peptide, obtained after COVID-19 vaccination. The DNA for the CDR3 is TGTGCCAGCAGTCCCGGACAGGCCCAAGAGACCCAGTACTTC. Encoded protein: CASSPGQAQETQYF.